A selection of T cell receptor beta chains follows, all from one sample in a study of blood T cell repertoires in COVID-19. The repertoire was sequenced with immunoSEQ multiplex PCR; TCRdb's copy has only in-frame clones and lacks some. The data contain approximately 280,000 clones, 89% of them singletons. The sample consisted of peripheral blood. All receptors derive from a woman aged 60-75 years with acute or convalescent COVID-19. Each CDR3 is given with its conserved first and last residue. D genes are given only for firm matches. A row's size may be missing; if present it is once, few, many or a size class.

v_call: TRBV18; d_call: -; j_call: TRBJ2-7; clone_size: -; cdr3_nt: TGTGCCAGCTCACCACGACACTACGAGCAGTACTTC; cdr3_aa: CASSPRHYEQYF
v_call: TRBV6-5; d_call: -; j_call: TRBJ2-7; clone_size: few; cdr3_nt: TGTGCCAGCCGCCCTAAAACGACAGGGGAGGGCGAGCAGTACTTC; cdr3_aa: CASRPKTTGEGEQYF
v_call: TRBV15; d_call: -; j_call: TRBJ2-1; clone_size: -; cdr3_nt: TGTGCCACCAGCAGAGACGGAGTCGGGGTACAGTTCTTC; cdr3_aa: CATSRDGVGVQFF
v_call: TRBV27; d_call: -; j_call: TRBJ2-7; clone_size: -; cdr3_nt: TGTGCCAGCAGTTTAATGGCGGGATCCTACGAGCAGTACTTC; cdr3_aa: CASSLMAGSYEQYF
v_call: TRBV5-6; d_call: TRBD2; j_call: TRBJ2-3; clone_size: -; cdr3_nt: TGTGCCAGCAGCTTTGGGCTAGCGGGGGGGATCGCAGATACGCAGTATTTT; cdr3_aa: CASSFGLAGGIADTQYF
v_call: TRBV7-6; d_call: -; j_call: TRBJ2-2; clone_size: -; cdr3_nt: TGTGCCAGCAGCACCAGGGGGGCTACCGGGGAGCTGTTTTTT; cdr3_aa: CASSTRGATGELFF
v_call: TRBV6-5; d_call: -; j_call: TRBJ1-1; clone_size: -; cdr3_nt: TGTGCCAGCAGCGACAGGATGAACACTGAAGCTTTCTTT; cdr3_aa: CASSDRMNTEAFF
v_call: TRBV9; d_call: -; j_call: TRBJ1-1; clone_size: once; cdr3_nt: TGTGCCAGCAGTTCCGGGATCAACACTGAAGCTTTCTTT; cdr3_aa: CASSSGINTEAFF
v_call: TRBV19; d_call: -; j_call: TRBJ1-2; clone_size: -; cdr3_nt: TGTGCCAGTAGTATGCGCCCGGACTATGGCTACACCTTC; cdr3_aa: CASSMRPDYGYTF
v_call: TRBV19; d_call: TRBD2; j_call: TRBJ2-3; clone_size: -; cdr3_nt: TGTGCCAGTAGTATAAGCGGGGGGGCGTTTCCAGATACGCAGTATTTT; cdr3_aa: CASSISGGAFPDTQYF
v_call: TRBV3-1/TRBV3-2; d_call: TRBD1; j_call: TRBJ1-3; clone_size: -; cdr3_nt: TGTGCCAGCAGCCAAGATGCGGTCAGGGGGACGACTGGAAACACCATATATTTT; cdr3_aa: CASSQDAVRGTTGNTIYF
v_call: TRBV27; d_call: -; j_call: TRBJ2-2; clone_size: -; cdr3_nt: TGTGCCAGCAGTTTCTTACAGGACACCGGGGAGCTGTTTTTT; cdr3_aa: CASSFLQDTGELFF
v_call: TRBV7-3; d_call: TRBD2; j_call: TRBJ2-2; clone_size: -; cdr3_nt: TGTGCCAGCAGCCAGGGAGGGACGAACACCGGGGAGCTGTTTTTT; cdr3_aa: CASSQGGTNTGELFF
v_call: TRBV5-6; d_call: -; j_call: TRBJ2-7; clone_size: -; cdr3_nt: TGTGCCAGCAGTCTTGCTTGGAGCTACGAGCAGTACTTC; cdr3_aa: CASSLAWSYEQYF
v_call: TRBV15; d_call: -; j_call: TRBJ1-3; clone_size: -; cdr3_nt: TGTGCCACCGGGCGAGGGCGTAAAGGCTCTGGAAACACCATATATTTT; cdr3_aa: CATGRGRKGSGNTIYF
v_call: TRBV6-2/TRBV6-3; d_call: -; j_call: TRBJ1-5; clone_size: once; cdr3_nt: TGTGCCAGCAGTGATCCGCAGGGGTATCAGCCCCAGCATTTT; cdr3_aa: CASSDPQGYQPQHF
v_call: TRBV28; d_call: TRBD2; j_call: TRBJ2-5; clone_size: -; cdr3_nt: TGTGCCAGCAGCCGAGGGACTAGCCGCGAGACCCAGTACTTC; cdr3_aa: CASSRGTSRETQYF
v_call: TRBV7-8; d_call: TRBD2; j_call: TRBJ2-1; clone_size: -; cdr3_nt: TGTGCCAGCAGCTCGGGACTAGCGCGGGGCAATGAGCAGTTCTTC; cdr3_aa: CASSSGLARGNEQFF
v_call: TRBV5-1; d_call: TRBD1; j_call: TRBJ1-1; clone_size: -; cdr3_nt: TGCGCCAGCAGCCCGGTGGGACAGGGTACCTATAAGGGAGCTTTCTTT; cdr3_aa: CASSPVGQGTYKGAFF
v_call: TRBV5-1; d_call: TRBD1; j_call: TRBJ1-4; clone_size: -; cdr3_nt: TGCGCCAGCAGCCTACGGGACAGGGATGAAAAACTGTTTTTT; cdr3_aa: CASSLRDRDEKLFF
v_call: TRBV15; d_call: TRBD2; j_call: TRBJ2-7; clone_size: -; cdr3_nt: TGTGCCACCAGCAGTATAGCGGGAGGGTCGGTTGAGCAGTACTTC; cdr3_aa: CATSSIAGGSVEQYF
v_call: TRBV4-3; d_call: TRBD1; j_call: TRBJ1-4; clone_size: -; cdr3_nt: TGCGCCAGCAGCCAGCCGGGACAGGGGGTTGATGAAAAACTGTTTTTT; cdr3_aa: CASSQPGQGVDEKLFF
v_call: TRBV28; d_call: -; j_call: TRBJ2-1; clone_size: -; cdr3_nt: TGTGCCAGCAGTTTTGGGGACTCCGATGAGCAGTTCTTC; cdr3_aa: CASSFGDSDEQFF
v_call: TRBV6-2/TRBV6-3; d_call: -; j_call: TRBJ1-2; clone_size: few; cdr3_nt: TGTGCCAGCAGTTACTCGGCAGGGAATTTGAATGGCTACACCTTC; cdr3_aa: CASSYSAGNLNGYTF
v_call: TRBV7-2; d_call: TRBD1; j_call: TRBJ2-1; clone_size: -; cdr3_nt: TGTGCCAGCAGCCTCAGGGGGCGATCCTACAATGAGCAGTTCTTC; cdr3_aa: CASSLRGRSYNEQFF
v_call: TRBV9; d_call: -; j_call: TRBJ2-1; clone_size: -; cdr3_nt: TGTGCCAGCAGCGTAGGGGACTGGGATAACAATGAGCAGTTCTTC; cdr3_aa: CASSVGDWDNNEQFF
v_call: TRBV28; d_call: -; j_call: TRBJ1-2; clone_size: -; cdr3_nt: TGTGCCAGCAGCCTACTTCTGGCGGGCCCTATCTATGGCTACACCTTC; cdr3_aa: CASSLLLAGPIYGYTF
v_call: TRBV27; d_call: TRBD2; j_call: TRBJ2-7; clone_size: -; cdr3_nt: TGTGCCAGCAGTCCTACTAGCGGGAGGTCCTACGAGCAGTACTTC; cdr3_aa: CASSPTSGRSYEQYF
v_call: TRBV14; d_call: -; j_call: TRBJ1-6; clone_size: -; cdr3_nt: TGTGCCAGCAGCCCGCCACAGGGTGGCTCACCCCTCCACTTT; cdr3_aa: CASSPPQGGSPLHF
v_call: TRBV6-5; d_call: -; j_call: TRBJ1-3; clone_size: -; cdr3_nt: TGTGCCAGCAGCACTACAGGGTTTGGAAACACCATATATTTT; cdr3_aa: CASSTTGFGNTIYF
v_call: TRBV5-1; d_call: TRBD2; j_call: TRBJ2-1; clone_size: -; cdr3_nt: TGCGCCAGCAGCCCTAGCGGGACCTCCTACAATGAGCAGTTCTTC; cdr3_aa: CASSPSGTSYNEQFF
v_call: TRBV3-1/TRBV3-2; d_call: -; j_call: TRBJ1-2; clone_size: -; cdr3_nt: TGTGCCAGCAGCCACGACAGGAGATATGGCTACACCTTC; cdr3_aa: CASSHDRRYGYTF
v_call: TRBV5-5; d_call: -; j_call: TRBJ1-5; clone_size: -; cdr3_nt: TGTGCCAGCAGCTCCCCAGGGGACACTCAGCCCCAGCATTTT; cdr3_aa: CASSSPGDTQPQHF